These 29 T cell receptor beta chains came from one sample sequenced in a study of blood T cell repertoires in COVID-19. Sequenced by immunoSEQ multiplex PCR; TCRdb stores in-frame clones only, minus some. This table holds approximately 290,000 clones, about 90% found once. The sequenced material came from PBMCs or T cells enriched from blood (not recorded which). Receptor source: a woman between 18 and 29 years old with acute COVID-19.

The chain employs TRBV29-1 and TRBJ1-4, with D maybe TRBD1 (5 bases). Looked up from germline, CDR1 is SQVTM and CDR2 is ANQGSEA. The V gene lost 3 bases and the J gene lost 10 bases, with 9 bases spanning the gap. This CDR3 comprises 11 residues. The chain's CDR3 is CSVEGLGKLFF. The CDR3 bases are TGCAGCGTTGAGGGGCTGGGAAAACTGTTTTTT.

The chain uses TRBV11-2 and TRBJ2-1; 10 nucleotides agree with TRBD2. After removal of 4 bases from V and 6 bases from J, the junction contained 9 bases not matched to a gene. Germline values: CDR1 SGHAT, CDR2 FQNNGV. CDR3 length equals 16 residues. CDR3 sequence (DNA): TGTGCCAGCAGCTCCCGAGCTAGCGGGAGCCCCAATGAGCAGTTCTTC. Translation: CASSSRASGSPNEQFF.

The rearrangement links TRBV3-1 (or the pseudogene TRBV3-2) to TRBJ1-6; TRBD1 agrees at 9 bases. CDR3 length: 14 amino acids. In germline, CDR1 is LGHDT, CDR2 YNNKEL (reference sequence). V gave up 4 bases and J gave up 10 bases; unmatched junction bases: 5. Here the CDR3 reads CASSLGTGRSPLHF. The CDR3 DNA reads TGTGCCAGCAGCCTTGGGACAGGGAGATCACCCCTCCACTTT.

The genes are TRBV7-6 and TRBJ2-7, with 7 nucleotides matching TRBD2. V lost 0 bases, J lost 2 bases, and 4 bases stayed unmatched. The CDR3 contains 15 residues. Germline CDR1 and CDR2: SGHVS and FNYEAQ. The chain's CDR3 is CASSLAGGPAYEQYF. The CDR3, as DNA: TGTGCCAGCAGCTTAGCGGGAGGGCCTGCCTACGAGCAGTACTTC.

This clone was seen a single time. CDR3 protein: CASSSKAAGGNQPQHF. CDR3 bases: TGTGCCAGCAGTTCGAAGGCCGCAGGGGGCAATCAGCCCCAGCATTTT. This rearrangement joins TRBV6-6 to TRBJ1-5; TRBD1 is a possible D gene (6 bases). Trimming took 4 bases from V and 2 from J, leaving 15 bases between them. Germline CDR1 reads MNHNY; CDR2 reads SVGAGI (reference sequence). The CDR3 sequence is 16 residues long.

The J gene is TRBJ1-5, the V gene TRBV28, with D possibly being TRBD1 (5 bases). There are 12 residues in the CDR3. Trimming stripped 1 base from V and 11 bases from J, with 9 bases between. CDR1 and CDR2 from the germline V gene are MDHEN and SYDVKM. The CDR3 sequence: CASSLSGWAQHF. The CDR3 DNA reads TGTGCCAGCAGTTTATCAGGGTGGGCCCAGCATTTT.

The chain employs TRBV4-1 and TRBJ1-1, with D possibly matching TRBD1 (6 bases). CDR3 length: 13 residues. Trimming shortened V by 1 base and J by 5 bases, and 8 bases separated the two germline ends. Germline CDR1 is MGHRA and CDR2 is YSYEKL. The CDR3 sequence is CASSQGTGTEAFF. CDR3 nucleotides: TGCGCCAGCAGCCAAGGAACAGGGACTGAAGCTTTCTTT.

This clone came up once. The chain combines TRBV7-9 with TRBJ2-7; 7 bases line up with TRBD1. Germline V gives CDR1 SEHNR, CDR2 FQNEAQ (reference sequence). This CDR3 is built from 15 residues. The V and J ends lost 3 bases and 6 bases, in that order; junction bases with no gene match: 11. Here the CDR3 reads CASSFGAGGDREQYF. For the CDR3, the DNA is TGTGCCAGCAGCTTTGGCGCAGGGGGAGATCGCGAGCAGTACTTC.

This clone was picked up a small number of times. The rearrangement uses TRBV7-3 and TRBJ2-1; 9 bases fit TRBD2. Germline V lookup: CDR1 SGHTA, CDR2 FQGTGA. The CDR3 is 13 residues long. J gave up 10 bases and V 5 bases, and 6 bases lay outside the gene matches. The CDR3 DNA reads as TGTGCCAGCAGCCGGACTAGCGTGGGGGAGCAGTTCTTC. Translated: CASSRTSVGEQFF.

The genes are TRBV19 and TRBJ1-5; D gene uncertain. CDR1 is LNHDA, CDR2 SQIVND, per germline (reference sequence). The CDR3 loop spans 15 amino acids. Between the trimmed V and J ends, which lost 1 base and 5 bases, there was a span of 12 bases. DNA for the CDR3: TGTGCCAGTAGTATAGCTGCGGCAAACCATCAGCCCCAGCATTTT. Protein sequence: CASSIAAANHQPQHF.

This chain links TRBV30 with TRBJ1-6; 8 bases are a match to TRBD1. The CDR3 loop spans 14 amino acids. The V and J ends lost 4 bases and 10 bases, in that order; junction bases with no gene match: 9. The germline gives CDR1 GTSNPN, CDR2 SVGIG (reference sequence). CDR3 DNA: TGTGCCTGGACCAGGGGGCTTTCGATCTCACCCCTCCACTTT. Protein: CAWTRGLSISPLHF.

J is TRBJ1-1 and V is TRBV5-6; weak D call: TRBD1 (6 bases). The CDR3 contains 14 residues. Trimming took off 0 bases at V and 4 bases at J, with 10 bases between the two ends. Germline lookup yields CDR1 SGHDT and CDR2 YYEEEE. The CDR3 spells CASSLGGGITEAFF. The CDR3 DNA reads TGTGCCAGCAGCTTGGGAGGGGGAATCACTGAAGCTTTCTTT.

The rearrangement uses TRBV28 and TRBJ2-4, with D perhaps matching TRBD2 (6 bases). This CDR3 has 15 amino acids. The germline gives CDR1 MDHEN, CDR2 SYDVKM. The V end lost 4 bases, the J end lost 7 bases, and 17 bases lay between the germline ends. Here the CDR3 reads CASSSASGGSNIQYF. CDR3 nucleotide sequence: TGTGCCAGCAGTTCGGCGTCCGGGGGAAGTAACATTCAGTACTTC.

The V gene is TRBV5-1, the J gene TRBJ1-1; 7 bases agree with TRBD1. This CDR3 region has 17 residues. The V and J ends lost 4 bases and 5 bases, in that order; junction bases with no gene match: 17. Germline CDR1 is SGHRS and CDR2 is YFSETQ. CDR3 DNA: TGCGCCAGCAGCCTAAATATTTTTGCCGGGACAGAGACTGAAGCTTTCTTT. Translating it yields CASSLNIFAGTETEAFF. The full variable domain, in which reference TRBV5-1 and TRBJ1-1 provide the parts outside the CDR3, is KAGVTQTPRYLIKTRGQQVTLSCSPISGHRSVSWYQQTPGQGLQFLFEYFSETQRNKGNFPGRFSGRQFSNSRSEMNVSTLELGDSALYLCASSLNIFAGTETEAFFGQGTRLTVV.

The genes are TRBV11-3 and TRBJ2-7; tentatively, D is TRBD2 (6 bases). Germline CDR1 SGHNT, CDR2 YENEEA. The CDR3 runs to 14 residues. The germline V and J ends were trimmed by 3 bases and 7 bases, with 16 bases remaining between them. This CDR3 is CASSLLGGAREQYF. The CDR3 DNA follows: TGTGCCAGCAGCTTGCTCGGGGGAGCCAGAGAGCAGTACTTC.

V usage is TRBV10-3 and J usage is TRBJ1-3; D may be TRBD1 (6 bases). Germline V gene sequence: CDR1 ENHRY, CDR2 SYGVKD. With 2 bases removed from V and 0 bases from J, the gap between germline ends came to 11 bases. CDR3 length equals 16 residues. CDR3 residues: CAISEGQSASGNTIYF. CDR3 coding DNA: TGTGCCATCAGTGAGGGACAGTCAGCCTCTGGAAACACCATATATTTT.

The chain is built from TRBV27 and TRBJ2-1; tentatively, D is TRBD2 (5 bases). Germline CDR1 MNHEY, CDR2 SMNVEV (reference sequence). The CDR3 is 13 amino acids. Trimming pared 4 bases from V and 2 bases from J, leaving 6 bases between. The CDR3 DNA reads TGTGCCAGCAGTTCCGGGACCTACAATGAGCAGTTCTTC. Amino acid sequence: CASSSGTYNEQFF.

The rearrangement joins TRBV13 to TRBJ1-1; D perhaps matches TRBD1 (6 bases). With 5 bases removed from V and 1 base from J, the gap between germline ends came to 8 bases. The germline gives CDR1 PRHDT, CDR2 FYEKMQ (reference sequence). CDR3 length equals 13 residues. The CDR3 is CASSGRGNTEAFF. CDR3 sequence (DNA): TGTGCCAGCAGCGGCAGGGGGAACACTGAAGCTTTCTTT.

The J gene is TRBJ2-7, the V gene TRBV5-6; D may be TRBD2 (5 bases). V lost 4 bases and J 7 bases, leaving 15 bases between the germline ends. The germline CDR1 and CDR2 sequences are SGHDT and YYEEEE. The CDR3 totals 13 residues. The CDR3 DNA follows: TGTGCCAGCAGCAACCGGACTCCAGGTGAGCAGTACTTC. Its protein is CASSNRTPGEQYF.

CDR3 DNA sequence: TGTGCCACCAGTGATCCACCTATCGATGAGCAGTTCTTC. Its protein product is CATSDPPIDEQFF. The chain couples TRBV24-1 to TRBJ2-1, with no clear D. This CDR3 has 13 residues. Trimming pared 3 bases from V and 8 bases from J, leaving 10 bases between. The V gene's germline CDR1 is KGHDR and CDR2 SFDVKD.

CDR3 DNA: TGTGCCAGCAGCTTAACAGCTAGCGTCGGCACAGATACGCAGTATTTT. Residues: CASSLTASVGTDTQYF. This chain links TRBV7-3 with TRBJ2-3; the D gene is possibly TRBD2 (6 bases). The germline gives CDR1 SGHTA, CDR2 FQGTGA. The V gene lost 0 bases and the J gene lost 1 base, with 11 bases spanning the gap. The CDR3 loop spans 16 amino acids.

The chain combines TRBV7-2 with TRBJ2-3, with 10 bases matching TRBD2. The CDR3 contains 15 residues. Germline V CDR1 and CDR2: SGHTA, FQGNSA. V was clipped by 4 bases and J by 4 bases; unmatched bases: 5. The CDR3 nucleotides read TGTGCCAGCAGCTCCCTAGCGGGAGTCCCAGATACGCAGTATTTT. It codes for CASSSLAGVPDTQYF.

The CDR3 loop reads CASSDRFNYSGKLFF. CDR3 nucleotide sequence: TGTGCCAGCAGTGACAGGTTTAATTATTCAGGAAAACTGTTTTTT. The chain is built from TRBV7-9 and TRBJ1-4, with a tentative D call TRBD1 (6 bases). The V end was cut by 6 bases, the J end by 10 bases, with 21 bases between. Germline V gene lookup returns CDR1 SEHNR and CDR2 FQNEAQ (reference sequence). The CDR3 runs to 15 residues.

V usage is TRBV29-1 and J usage is TRBJ1-2, with 10 nucleotides matching TRBD1. V shed 5 bases, J shed 5 bases, and the junction held 11 bases outside the gene matches. Germline V gives CDR1 SQVTM, CDR2 ANQGSEA. The CDR3 contains 15 residues. The DNA of the CDR3 is TGCAGCGTTAAGGGACAGGGGAATAGAGAGTATGGCTACACCTTC. Amino acid sequence: CSVKGQGNREYGYTF.

This chain connects TRBV28 to TRBJ1-1, with D perhaps TRBD1 (5 bases). CDR1 and CDR2 (germline): MDHEN, SYDVKM. This CDR3 spans 16 amino acids. Deletions cut 2 bases from V and 0 bases from J, with 13 bases between. The CDR3 nucleotides read TGTGCCAGCAGTTTACCCAGGGAAATCATGAACACTGAAGCTTTCTTT. It specifies CASSLPREIMNTEAFF.

The chain has TRBV2 and TRBJ2-7, with a weak D call TRBD2 (6 bases). The germline V gene has CDR1 SNHLY and CDR2 FYNNEI. Trimming took 6 bases from V and 5 from J, leaving 17 bases between them. The CDR3 covers 14 residues. CDR3 DNA sequence: TGTGCCAGCAGCCACCCCGGGACTTCAGACGAGCAGTACTTC. Protein: CASSHPGTSDEQYF.

The V gene is TRBV28, the J gene TRBJ2-5, with 10 bases aligning to TRBD1. The length of the CDR3 is 18 residues. V shed 6 bases and J 5 bases; nucleotides not matched to a gene: 18. Per the germline V gene, CDR1 is MDHEN and CDR2 is SYDVKM. Here the CDR3 DNA reads TGTGCCAGCAGAAGGGACAGGGGAGGTCATGCAACTATGGAGACCCAGTACTTC. Translation: CASRRDRGGHATMETQYF.

V is TRBV7-3 and J is TRBJ1-6; 9 bases are a match to TRBD1. The CDR3 contains 14 residues. Trimming cost V 6 bases and J 10 bases; bases outside gene matches: 7. Germline CDR1 is SGHTA and CDR2 is FQGTGA. The CDR3: CASRAGQGGSPLHF. Here the CDR3 DNA reads TGTGCCAGCAGGGCGGGACAGGGAGGGTCACCCCTCCACTTT. Together with reference TRBV7-3 and TRBJ1-6, the CDR3 gives the full variable domain: GAGVSQTPSNKVTEKGKYVELRCDPISGHTALYWYRQSLGQGPEFLIYFQGTGAADDSGLPNDRFFAVRPEGSVSTLKIQRTERGDSAVYLCASRAGQGGSPLHFGNGTRLTVT.

Notes on this clone: Other DNA sequences within the sample encode an identical CDR3. The chain has TRBV6-5 and TRBJ2-7; 9 nucleotides line up with TRBD1. This CDR3 has 15 amino acids. Germline trimming cut 0 bases from V and 1 base from J; bases unmatched to any gene: 1. Germline V gene sequence: CDR1 MNHEY, CDR2 SVGAGI. The CDR3 DNA sequence: TGTGCCAGCAGTTACTCCGGGACAGGGTCCTACGAGCAGTACTTC. It yields the protein CASSYSGTGSYEQYF.